Below are 5 T cell receptor beta chains sequenced from a single sample in a study of breast tumors, draining lymph nodes, adjacent tissues. Each CDR3 protein gets one entry after TCRdb re-called the multiplex PCR reads with MiXCR. The table shows about 170,000 distinct CDR3 sequences, with about 30% occurring only once. The lymph nodes were axillary draining lymph nodes from breast cancer patients. Sequencing was carried out using axillary lymph node tissue. These receptors came from a female donor with breast cancer. Some clones in this sample may be carry-over from other donors' samples.

In this sample, this clonotype turned up many times. V usage is TRBV30 and J usage is TRBJ2-3; D might be TRBD2 (6 bases). With 8 bases removed from V and 2 bases from J, the gap between germline ends came to 20 bases. CDR1 and CDR2 from the germline V gene are GTSNPN and SVGIG (reference sequence). The CDR3 sequence is 15 residues long. The CDR3 sequence: CAATTRNALTDTQYF. The CDR3, as DNA: TGTGCCGCCACGACTAGAAACGCCCTCACAGATACGCAGTATTTT.

This clonotype was seen many times. This chain connects TRBV12-3 or TRBV12-4 to TRBJ1-5; D uncertain. The CDR3 covers 14 residues. Trimming removed 3 bases from V and 4 bases from J, with 10 bases in between. CDR3 DNA: TGTGCCAGCAGTTTTTACGGGTTGAATCAGCCCCAGCATTTT. It specifies CASSFYGLNQPQHF.

In the case of this clonotype: A much larger clone differs from this one at a single base, so this may be a read error. The rearrangement uses TRBV27 and TRBJ2-7; D unclear. Trimming pared 2 bases from V and 2 bases from J, leaving 10 bases between. CDR1 and CDR2 from the germline V gene are MNHEY and SMNVEV (reference sequence). The CDR3 extends over 14 amino acids. The CDR3 here is CASSLASGTYEQYF. CDR3 in DNA: TGTGCCAGCAGTTTAGCGTCTGGAACCTACGAGCAGTACTTC.

This clonotype was seen only a few times. Just one base apart from a much larger clone, this may be a read error. The CDR3 loop reads CASSSRQRGCLDEQFF. CDR3 in DNA: TGTGCCAGCAGCTCCCGCCAGCGGGGCTGCCTTGATGAGCAGTTCTTC. The chain couples TRBV5-5 to TRBJ2-1, with 7 positions matching TRBD2. Per the germline V gene, CDR1 is SGHKS and CDR2 is YYEKEE (reference sequence). V shed 3 bases, J shed 8 bases, and the junction held 14 bases outside the gene matches. The CDR3 runs to 16 residues.

This clonotype was seen a few times. The chain uses TRBV6-2 or TRBV6-3 and TRBJ2-1, with no clear D. Germline-derived CDR1 and CDR2 are MNHEY and SVGEGT. CDR3 length equals 13 residues. The germline V and J ends were trimmed by 7 bases and 7 bases, with 14 bases remaining between them. The CDR3: CASTDVVMNEQFF. CDR3 DNA: TGTGCCAGCACAGACGTAGTTATGAATGAGCAGTTCTTC.